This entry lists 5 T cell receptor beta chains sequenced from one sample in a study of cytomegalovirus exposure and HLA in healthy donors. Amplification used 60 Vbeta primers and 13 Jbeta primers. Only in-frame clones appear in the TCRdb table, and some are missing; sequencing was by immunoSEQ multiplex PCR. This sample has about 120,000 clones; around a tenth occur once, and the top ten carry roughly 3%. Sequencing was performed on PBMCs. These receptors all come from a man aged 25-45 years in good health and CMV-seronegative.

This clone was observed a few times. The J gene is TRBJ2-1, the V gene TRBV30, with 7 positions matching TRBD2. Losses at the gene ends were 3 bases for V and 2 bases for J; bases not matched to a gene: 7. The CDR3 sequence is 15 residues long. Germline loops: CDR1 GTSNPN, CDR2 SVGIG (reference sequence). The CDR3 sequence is CAWREVAGAYNEQFF. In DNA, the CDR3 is TGTGCCTGGAGGGAGGTGGCGGGGGCCTACAATGAGCAGTTCTTC.

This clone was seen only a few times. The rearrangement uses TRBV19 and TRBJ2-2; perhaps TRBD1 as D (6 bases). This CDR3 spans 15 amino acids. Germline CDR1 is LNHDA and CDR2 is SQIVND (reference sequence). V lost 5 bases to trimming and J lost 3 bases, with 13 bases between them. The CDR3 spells CASSARGGDTGELFF. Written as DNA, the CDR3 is TGTGCCAGTAGTGCTAGAGGGGGAGACACCGGGGAGCTGTTTTTT.

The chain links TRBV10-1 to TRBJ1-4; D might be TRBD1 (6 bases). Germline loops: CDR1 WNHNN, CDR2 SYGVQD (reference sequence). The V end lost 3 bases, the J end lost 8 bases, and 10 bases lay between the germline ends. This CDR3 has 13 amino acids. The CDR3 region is CASSDRGREKLFF. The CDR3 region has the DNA TGCGCCAGCAGTGACAGGGGAAGGGAAAAACTGTTTTTT.

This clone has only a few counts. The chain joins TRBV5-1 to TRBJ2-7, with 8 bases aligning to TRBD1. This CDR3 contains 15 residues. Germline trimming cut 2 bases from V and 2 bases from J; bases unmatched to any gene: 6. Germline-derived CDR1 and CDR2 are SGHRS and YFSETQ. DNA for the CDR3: TGCGCCAGCAGCTTTCGTACAGGGGGAACCTACGAGCAGTACTTC. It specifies CASSFRTGGTYEQYF.

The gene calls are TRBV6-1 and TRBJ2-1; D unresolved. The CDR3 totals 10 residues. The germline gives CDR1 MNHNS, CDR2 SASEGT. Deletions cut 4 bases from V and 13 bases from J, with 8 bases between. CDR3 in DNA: TGTGCCAGCAGTGTCCTCCCCCAGTTCTTC. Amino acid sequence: CASSVLPQFF.